This T cell receptor beta chain was profiled in a study of sequential checkpoint blockade in melanoma. Study in general: DNA from 91 pretreatment tumor samples underwent TCRβ immunosequencing. After nivolumab or ipilimumab alone, about two dozen patients had week-13 rebiopsies. Study outcomes and limitations: Tumor T-cell fraction and clonality correlated with PD-L1 and CD8+ counts.

This clone has just a few counts. Its antigen is not known. The CDR3 loop spans 13 amino acids. Trimming removed 5 bases from V and 0 bases from J, with 6 bases in between. Treatment defined: randomized to nivolumab then ipilimumab (arm A) or the reverse (arm B). None of the patients previously received DNA-damaging chemotherapy. Assay: immunoSEQ multiplex PCR; the TCRdb copy retains only in-frame clones and omits some. The sample lists about 5,000 clones, roughly 18% occurring once. This material consisted of tumor tissue (inferred from file names), taken from a patient given nivolumab and ipilimumab in sequence. The chain couples TRBV7-1 to TRBJ2-3; D not resolved. TRBV7-1 is marked as an open reading frame, function uncertain. The source is a human donor with melanoma. CDR3 residues: CASSLQSTDTQYF. The CDR3 DNA follows: TGTGCCAGCAGCCTACAGAGCACAGATACGCAGTATTTT.